This T cell receptor (beta chain) was sequenced in a study of human T cells and chemical hapten exposure. Study-level information: Sensitizing treatment utilized 2% DPC over a 2 cm by 2 cm portion of upper inner arm skin.

The time point here: pre-sensitization, week 0. Specified treatment: therapeutic diphenylcyclopropenone sensitization with weekly scalp DPC. Sequencing started from total RNA isolated from unfractionated whole blood. This clonotype turned up a few times. MiXCR was run by TCRdb on the RACE reads, yielding one entry per CDR3 protein. The sample shows tens of thousands of distinct CDR3 sequences, over 9.5% of them seen only once. The CDR3 length is 14 residues. From germline, CDR1 is GTSNPN and CDR2 SVGIG (reference sequence). With 4 bases clipped from V and 2 bases from J, the junction kept 4 bases outside the gene matches.

The V and J genes are TRBV30 and TRBJ1-5, with TRBD1 identical over 8 bases. The specimen comprised whole blood, sampled in connection with sensitization to the hapten diphenylcyclopropenone (DPC). The clonotype originates from a woman between 50 and 59 years old with alopecia areata. Some clones in this sample may be carry-over from other donors' samples. Here the CDR3 reads CAWTPGQGNQPQHF. The DNA for the CDR3 is TGTGCCTGGACCCCGGGACAGGGCAATCAGCCCCAGCATTTT. The entire variable domain, with the rest obtained from reference TRBV30 and TRBJ1-5, is as follows: SQTIHQWPATLVQPVGSPLSLECTVEGTSNPNLYWYRQAAGRGLQLLFYSVGIGQISSEVPQNLSASRPQDRQFILSSKKLLLSDSGFYLCAWTPGQGNQPQHFGDGTRLSIL.